Presented here are 18 T cell receptor beta chains from one specimen sequenced in a study of neurological immune-mediated disorders (dated by TCRdb to between 2018 and 2020). The library was obtained by 5' RACE. Instrument on record: Illumina HiSeq 2500. TCRdb reworked the public reads: Q25 trimming with fastp, MiXCR clone assembly, productive beta chains retained. For every CDR3 protein sequence, its rows merge into one entry that carries the most common genes and DNA. The sample table lists tens of thousands of distinct CDR3 sequences, approximately 3.7% of them with a count of one. The ten largest clones represent 2.2% of the sample. Sequencing input: PBMCs. These receptor sequences come from a woman between 45 and 60 years old with multiple sclerosis.

This clonotype was picked up a small number of times. This sequence joins TRBV12-3 or TRBV12-4 and TRBJ2-1; 7 bases map to TRBD1. Trimming at V came to 6 bases and at J to 4 bases, leaving 12 bases not matched to a gene. The CDR3 sequence is 16 residues long. The CDR3 sequence is CASSSGRRQGYNEQFF. For the CDR3, the DNA is TGTGCCAGCAGCTCCGGCAGGAGACAGGGTTACAATGAGCAGTTCTTC.

This clonotype showed up many times. The chain is built from TRBV4-3 and TRBJ2-7; tentatively, D is TRBD2 (6 bases). The germline CDR1 and CDR2 sequences are LGHNA and YSLEER. The CDR3 covers 14 residues. V shed 4 bases and J shed 3 bases, with 13 bases lying between them. The CDR3, as DNA: TGCGCCAGCAGCCCGGGATGGCGGGACTACGAGCAGTACTTC. Translation gives CASSPGWRDYEQYF.

This clonotype was counted between two and nine times. The chain carries TRBV4-1 and TRBJ2-3; 15 nucleotides line up with TRBD2. Germline loops: CDR1 MGHRA, CDR2 YSYEKL. The CDR3 covers 18 residues. V gave up 2 bases and J gave up 4 bases; unmatched junction bases: 7. Here the CDR3 reads CASSQSGTSGRQADTQYF. The CDR3 coding sequence is TGCGCCAGCAGCCAATCGGGGACTAGCGGGAGGCAGGCAGATACGCAGTATTTT.

This clonotype was seen ten or more times. V is TRBV7-9 and J is TRBJ1-1, with D perhaps TRBD1 (5 bases). V lost 5 bases to trimming and J lost 0 bases, with 10 bases between them. The CDR3 has 14 amino acids. Germline values: CDR1 SEHNR, CDR2 FQNEAQ (reference sequence). The CDR3 is CASSRGRMNTEAFF. For the CDR3, the DNA is TGTGCCAGCAGCCGGGGGAGGATGAACACTGAAGCTTTCTTT. The whole variable domain, remainder taken from reference TRBV7-9 and TRBJ1-1, is DTGVSQNPRHKITKRGQNVTFRCDPISEHNRLYWYRQTLGQGPEFLTYFQNEAQLEKSRLLSDRFSAERPKGSFSTLEIQRTEQGDSAMYLCASSRGRMNTEAFFGQGTRLTVV.

There are many counts of this clonotype. The rearrangement joins TRBV18 to TRBJ2-1; D call uncertain. The V and J ends lost 0 bases and 7 bases respectively, with 7 bases between them. CDR1 and CDR2 (germline): KGHSH, LQKENI. This CDR3 is built from 13 residues. The CDR3 spells CASSPPVTNEQFF. The CDR3 nucleotides read TGTGCCAGCTCACCACCAGTGACGAATGAGCAGTTCTTC.

The table lists this clonotype with many counts. The chain employs TRBV6-2 or TRBV6-3 and TRBJ2-1; 11 bases match TRBD2. J was trimmed by 4 bases and V by 3 bases; bases with no gene match: 11. The CDR3 totals 18 residues. Germline values: CDR1 MNHEY, CDR2 SVGEGT. The CDR3 here is CASSYGIYGTSGYNEQFF. In DNA, the CDR3 is TGTGCCAGCAGTTATGGCATCTACGGGACTAGCGGATACAATGAGCAGTTCTTC.

The table lists this clonotype with many counts. The rearrangement links TRBV6-2 or TRBV6-3 to TRBJ2-7, with TRBD1 matching 11 bases. V was clipped by 6 bases and J by 3 bases; unmatched bases: 10. Germline CDR1 and CDR2: MNHEY and SVGEGT. CDR3 length: 16 residues. The CDR3, as DNA: TGTGCCAGCAGCCTCACTAGGACAGGGGGCGTCTACGAGCAGTACTTC. Translating gives CASSLTRTGGVYEQYF.

This clonotype appeared many times. This sequence joins TRBV10-3 and TRBJ2-3; no reliable D call. The V and J ends lost 9 bases and 0 bases respectively, with 10 bases between them. The germline gives CDR1 ENHRY, CDR2 SYGVKD. This CDR3 comprises 13 residues. This CDR3 reads CAITDTSTDTQYF. The CDR3 DNA reads as TGTGCCATAACCGACACTAGCACAGATACGCAGTATTTT.

Ten or more counts support this clonotype. The chain joins TRBV5-1 to TRBJ2-7; D not resolved. In germline, CDR1 is SGHRS, CDR2 YFSETQ. The V gene lost 0 bases and the J gene lost 4 bases, with 11 bases spanning the gap. This CDR3 comprises 14 residues. The CDR3: CASSLDSGKYEQYF. The CDR3 nucleotides read TGCGCCAGCAGCTTGGATTCAGGCAAGTACGAGCAGTACTTC.

To note about this clonotype: This may stem from a read error, because a much larger clone lies one nucleotide away. The CDR3 nucleotides are TGCGCCAGCAGCTTAACGGGACTAGGGCAGTTCTTC. It yields the protein CASSLTGLGQFF. V gene TRBV5-1 combines with J gene TRBJ2-1; 8 bases agree with TRBD2. The CDR3 spans 12 residues. The junction had 4 bases not matched to a gene; V was cut back by 2 bases and J by 12 bases. The germline CDR1 and CDR2 sequences are SGHRS and YFSETQ.

This clonotype was detected a few times. A much more abundant neighbour one base away suggests this may be a read error. The chain employs TRBV5-1 and TRBJ2-5, with D possibly being TRBD2 (5 bases). Between the trimmed V and J ends, which lost 4 bases and 5 bases, there was a span of 15 bases. The length of the CDR3 is 14 residues. CDR1 and CDR2 from the germline V gene are SGHRS and YFSETQ. The CDR3 here is CASSLKGTGETQYF. The CDR3 nucleotides are TGCGCCAGCAGCCTGAAGGGCACGGGGGAGACCCAGTACTTC.

This clonotype was seen ten or more times. This chain joins TRBV6-5 and TRBJ2-3; 9 bases match TRBD2. Germline V CDR1 and CDR2: MNHEY, SVGAGI. V was clipped by 2 bases and J by 3 bases; unmatched bases: 0. The length of the CDR3 is 14 residues. Written as DNA, the CDR3 is TGTGCCAGCAGTTACGGACTAGCGACAGATACGCAGTATTTT. As protein: CASSYGLATDTQYF.

This clonotype was picked up many times. The genes are TRBV5-5 and TRBJ2-7; maybe TRBD2 (6 bases). Trimming shortened V by 3 bases and J by 7 bases, and 11 bases separated the two germline ends. Germline CDR1 reads SGHKS; CDR2 reads YYEKEE (reference sequence). The CDR3 is 12 residues long. DNA for the CDR3: TGTGCCAGCAGCTGGAGGGTGGGTGAGCAGTACTTC. This gives the protein CASSWRVGEQYF.

The sample holds many counts of this clonotype. The rearrangement links TRBV5-1 to TRBJ1-4; possible D gene TRBD1, 5 bases. With 2 bases removed from V and 0 bases from J, the gap between germline ends came to 8 bases. CDR3 length: 15 amino acids. Per the germline V gene, CDR1 is SGHRS and CDR2 is YFSETQ. The CDR3 DNA sequence: TGCGCCAGCAGCTTACAGGTTGCAACTAATGAAAAACTGTTTTTT. It encodes CASSLQVATNEKLFF.

This clonotype was observed a single time. This may be a read error: a much more frequent sequence differs by one nucleotide. CDR3 protein: CATSRVPAERSYEQYF. As DNA, the CDR3 is TGTGCCACCAGCAGAGTTCCCGCAGAAAGATCCTACGAGCAGTACTTC. The chain carries TRBV15 and TRBJ2-7; the D is unclear. V lost 1 base, J lost 1 base, and 14 bases lay in between. CDR1 LNHNV and CDR2 YYDKDF come from the germline V gene (reference sequence). CDR3 length: 16 amino acids.

This clonotype was counted many times. This sequence joins TRBV6-2 or TRBV6-3 and TRBJ1-1; no clear D. V was cut by 6 bases and J by 7 bases, with 24 bases left in between. CDR3 length equals 16 residues. In germline, CDR1 is MNHEY, CDR2 SVGEGT. CDR3 residues: CASSEPSFRTGFEAFF. CDR3 DNA sequence: TGTGCCAGCAGCGAACCCTCCTTCCGAACGGGGTTTGAAGCTTTCTTT.

This clonotype has at least ten counts. J is TRBJ2-7 and V is TRBV5-1; D assignment may be TRBD1 or TRBD2 (5 bases each). In germline, CDR1 is SGHRS, CDR2 YFSETQ. V lost 4 bases and J lost 3, with 11 bases in between. The CDR3 has 13 amino acids. The CDR3 DNA is TGCGCCAGCAGCCGGGACGCGGGCTACGAGCAGTACTTC. This encodes CASSRDAGYEQYF.

This clonotype was seen ten or more times. V gene TRBV7-3 combines with J gene TRBJ2-3, with no clear D. With 3 bases removed from V and 0 bases from J, the gap between germline ends came to 10 bases. CDR3 length: 15 amino acids. In germline, CDR1 is SGHTA, CDR2 FQGTGA. CDR3 protein: CASSLDPSSTDTQYF. In DNA form, the CDR3 reads TGTGCCAGCAGCTTGGACCCCTCTAGCACAGATACGCAGTATTTT.